The 2 T cell receptor beta chains listed next were all sequenced from one sample in a study of T cell changes during pregnancy in multiple sclerosis. Using immunoSEQ multiplex PCR, the repertoire was profiled, and TCRdb retains in-frame clones only, with some absent. Among around 80,000 clones listed, 90% to 95% were seen once. Material: peripheral blood, obtained in the second trimester of pregnancy. Receptors originate from a female donor with multiple sclerosis, enrolled in a pregnancy study.

The count of this clone is one. The V and J genes are TRBV28 and TRBJ1-2; D possibly corresponds to TRBD1 (5 bases). CDR1 and CDR2 (germline): MDHEN, SYDVKM. The V end was cut by 7 bases, the J end by 8 bases, with 17 bases between. The CDR3 totals 13 residues. This CDR3 reads CASKVGGEFGYTF. The CDR3 DNA reads as TGTGCCAGCAAGGTGGGGGGGGAATTCGGCTACACCTTC.

The chain uses TRBV30 and TRBJ2-7, with TRBD2 identical over 9 bases. The germline CDR1 and CDR2 sequences are GTSNPN and SVGIG (reference sequence). The CDR3 has 16 amino acids. V shed 1 base and J 6 bases; nucleotides not matched to a gene: 13. CDR3 region: CAWSDPGAGGIGEQYF. CDR3 nucleotide sequence: TGTGCCTGGAGTGACCCGGGGGCGGGAGGGATCGGCGAGCAGTACTTC.